Each of the 9 T cell receptor beta chains below was sequenced from the same sample in a study of control samples from healthy donors and cancer patients (dated by TCRdb to about 2020). Library preparation was by the immunoSEQ multiplex PCR assay. Here the immuneACCESS table is served through TCRdb, limited to in-frame sequences with V and J called. Missing clones are a known gap in these copies; in checked studies unresolved V genes cover under half, and the rest lacks a known reason. The sample table contains about 44,000 clones; only one count was recorded for just over 70% of them. 15% to 20% of the sample is taken by the ten largest. Sequenced input: formalin-fixed, paraffin-embedded tissue. These receptors were obtained from a male donor with melanoma.

This chain uses TRBV7-2 with TRBJ2-7, with 11 bases lining up with TRBD2. Germline V lookup: CDR1 SGHTA, CDR2 FQGNSA. CDR3 length: 15 amino acids. With 1 base clipped from V and 4 bases from J, the junction kept 3 bases outside the gene matches. The CDR3, as DNA: TGTGCCAGCAGCTTAGTAGGGACTAGCGGTTACGAGCAGTACTTC. As protein: CASSLVGTSGYEQYF.

This clone was seen only once. The chain couples TRBV20-1 to TRBJ1-2; possibly TRBD1 for D (6 bases). The CDR3 totals 11 residues. Germline CDR1 reads DFQATT; CDR2 reads SNEGSKA (reference sequence). Here the CDR3 DNA reads TGCATGGGACAAATTAACTATGGCTACACCTTC. Translation: CMGQINYGYTF.

The gene calls are TRBV28 and TRBJ2-1, with TRBD1 as a possible D gene (6 bases). Trimming took 7 bases from V and 7 from J, leaving 20 bases between them. The germline CDR1 and CDR2 sequences are MDHEN and SYDVKM. The CDR3 runs to 15 residues. CDR3 nucleotides: TGTGCCAGCACCCCCGGGCAGGGGCGGTTGAATGAGCAGTTCTTC. Its protein is CASTPGQGRLNEQFF.

V usage is TRBV28 and J usage is TRBJ1-1, with 12 nucleotides matching TRBD1. The CDR3 loop spans 15 amino acids. The junction had 3 bases not matched to a gene; V was cut back by 5 bases and J by 2 bases. Germline V gene sequence: CDR1 MDHEN, CDR2 SYDVKM. For the CDR3, the DNA is TGTGCCAGCAGTCCGGGACAGGGGGCTAACACTGAAGCTTTCTTT. Amino acid sequence: CASSPGQGANTEAFF. The complete variable domain, with remaining parts taken from reference TRBV28 and TRBJ1-1, reads DVKVTQSSRYLVKRTGEKVFLECVQDMDHENMFWYRQDPGLGLRLIYFSYDVKMKEKGDIPEGYSVSREKKERFSLILESASTNQTSMYLCASSPGQGANTEAFFGQGTRLTVV.

About this clone itself: This may come from a read error, since a much larger clone is one base off. The rearrangement links TRBV11-3 to TRBJ1-3; D gene unclear. Looked up from germline, CDR1 is SGHNT and CDR2 is YENEEA. This CDR3 is 13 amino acids long. The CDR3 DNA reads TGTGCCAGCAGCTTAGGTTCTGAAAACACCATATATTTT. It yields the protein CASSLGSENTIYF.

The CDR3 is CASTKVTGRGYTF. DNA of the CDR3: TGTGCCAGCACCAAGGTCACCGGCCGCGGCTACACCTTC. The J gene is TRBJ1-2, the V gene TRBV12-3 or TRBV12-4, with D hard to call. Trimming left V 7 bases short and J 8 bases short, with 17 bases between. The CDR3 totals 13 residues.

This clone has only one observation. This chain uses TRBV7-8 with TRBJ2-7; 7 bases are a match to TRBD2. The length of the CDR3 is 14 residues. In germline, CDR1 is SGHVS, CDR2 FQNEAQ. J lost 7 bases, V lost 5 bases, and 11 bases had no gene match. The CDR3 nucleotides read TGTGCCAGCAGCACCGAGGGAGTGCGGGGGGAGCAGTACTTC. Translated, it gives CASSTEGVRGEQYF. Based on the CDR3 plus reference TRBV7-8 and TRBJ2-7, the full variable domain is GAGVSQSPRYKVAKRGQDVALRCDPISGHVSLFWYQQALGQGPEFLTYFQNEAQLDKSGLPSDRFFAERPEGSVSTLKIQRTQQEDSAVYLCASSTEGVRGEQYFGPGTRLTVT.

The chain carries TRBV7-9 and TRBJ2-7, with D tentatively TRBD1 or TRBD2 (5 bases each). The germline gives CDR1 SEHNR, CDR2 FQNEAQ (reference sequence). The CDR3 runs 13 residues. V shed 0 bases and J shed 6 bases, with 9 bases lying between them. The CDR3 here is CASSLARGAEQYF. DNA for the CDR3: TGTGCCAGCAGCTTAGCGCGAGGGGCCGAGCAGTACTTC.

The chain couples TRBV3-1 (or the pseudogene TRBV3-2) to TRBJ2-3; perhaps TRBD1 as D (5 bases). Between the trimmed V and J ends, which lost 6 bases and 0 bases, there was a span of 7 bases. There are 13 residues in the CDR3. Germline loops: CDR1 LGHDT, CDR2 YNNKEL (reference sequence). The CDR3 here is CASRAGSTDTQYF. Here the CDR3 DNA reads TGTGCCAGCAGGGCAGGGAGCACAGATACGCAGTATTTT.